The rows below give T cell receptor beta chains drawn from one sample of a study of T cells in Graves' hyperthyroidism and ophthalmopathy. Each CDR3 protein is one row after TCRdb ran MiXCR on the multiplex PCR reads. The sample has around 300,000 distinct CDR3 sequences, about an eighth seen once. The sample was blood. These receptors all come from a middle-aged woman with Graves' hyperthyroidism. The CDR3 runs from the conserved cysteine through the conserved F or W. The order of the fields is J gene, V gene, D gene, clone size, CDR3 protein, CDR3 DNA. D genes are given only for firm matches. Some rows have no size entry. The others give once, few or many, or a class for an expanded clone.

j_gene: TRBJ1-1; v_gene: TRBV5-5; d_gene: -; abundance: few; CDR3aa: CASSLASALTEAFF; CDR3nt: TGTGCCAGCAGCTTGGCTTCGGCCTTGACTGAAGCTTTCTTT
j_gene: TRBJ1-2; v_gene: TRBV24-1; d_gene: -; abundance: few; CDR3aa: CATSVAGNYGYTF; CDR3nt: TGTGCCACCAGTGTAGCAGGTAACTATGGCTACACCTTC
j_gene: TRBJ1-4; v_gene: TRBV14; d_gene: -; abundance: many; CDR3aa: CASSQDWAVATNEKLFF; CDR3nt: TGTGCCAGCAGCCAAGATTGGGCAGTTGCAACTAATGAAAAACTGTTTTTT
j_gene: TRBJ2-3; v_gene: TRBV7-2; d_gene: -; abundance: many; CDR3aa: CASPLSGDTQYF; CDR3nt: TGTGCCAGCCCCCTTTCGGGAGATACGCAGTATTTT
j_gene: TRBJ2-2; v_gene: TRBV2; d_gene: -; abundance: many; CDR3aa: CASSGGSSTGELFF; CDR3nt: TGTGCCAGCAGCGGGGGTTCGAGCACCGGGGAGCTGTTTTTT
j_gene: TRBJ2-7; v_gene: TRBV24-1; d_gene: -; abundance: many; CDR3aa: CATSDSFPSYEQYF; CDR3nt: TGTGCCACCAGTGATTCTTTTCCTTCCTACGAGCAGTACTTC
j_gene: TRBJ1-1; v_gene: TRBV6-2/TRBV6-3; d_gene: -; abundance: many; CDR3aa: CASSSSTGRINTEAFF; CDR3nt: TGTGCCAGCAGTTCCTCTACAGGGAGGATCAACACTGAAGCTTTCTTT
j_gene: TRBJ2-2; v_gene: TRBV5-1; d_gene: TRBD1; abundance: many; CDR3aa: CASSLRQGESNTGELFF; CDR3nt: TGCGCCAGCAGCTTAAGACAGGGGGAAAGTAACACCGGGGAGCTGTTTTTT
j_gene: TRBJ2-5; v_gene: TRBV29-1; d_gene: -; abundance: many; CDR3aa: CSVVQTKETQYF; CDR3nt: TGCAGCGTTGTTCAAACAAAAGAGACCCAGTACTTC
j_gene: TRBJ1-4; v_gene: TRBV2; d_gene: -; abundance: many; CDR3aa: CASSAGENEKLFF; CDR3nt: TGTGCCAGCAGCGCTGGGGAGAATGAAAAACTGTTTTTT
j_gene: TRBJ2-2; v_gene: TRBV20-1; d_gene: TRBD1; abundance: -; CDR3aa: CSAPGQGMSFGTGELFF; CDR3nt: TGCAGTGCACCGGGACAGGGAATGTCGTTCGGCACCGGGGAGCTGTTTTTT
j_gene: TRBJ1-1; v_gene: TRBV12-3/TRBV12-4; d_gene: -; abundance: few; CDR3aa: CASSFLWGLNTEAFF; CDR3nt: TGTGCCAGCAGTTTCTTATGGGGACTGAACACTGAAGCTTTCTTT
j_gene: TRBJ2-1; v_gene: TRBV20-1; d_gene: TRBD1; abundance: many; CDR3aa: CSAPSETGAYNEQFF; CDR3nt: TGCAGTGCCCCATCGGAAACAGGGGCCTACAATGAGCAGTTCTTC
j_gene: TRBJ1-1; v_gene: TRBV2; d_gene: TRBD1; abundance: -; CDR3aa: CASRQGRDTEAFF; CDR3nt: TGTGCCAGCAGACAGGGGCGGGACACTGAAGCTTTCTTT
j_gene: TRBJ1-4; v_gene: TRBV6-5; d_gene: TRBD1; abundance: -; CDR3aa: CASSYGDRGYNEKLFF; CDR3nt: TGTGCCAGCAGTTACGGGGACAGAGGCTATAATGAAAAACTGTTTTTT
j_gene: TRBJ2-5; v_gene: TRBV24-1; d_gene: -; abundance: -; CDR3aa: CATSDTGRNQETQYF; CDR3nt: TGTGCCACCAGTGATACCGGACGGAACCAAGAGACCCAGTACTTC
j_gene: TRBJ1-5; v_gene: TRBV6-1; d_gene: -; abundance: -; CDR3aa: CASSLGQGLYSNQPQHF; CDR3nt: TGTGCCAGCAGTCTTGGGCAGGGGTTATATAGCAATCAGCCCCAGCATTTT
j_gene: TRBJ2-7; v_gene: TRBV7-2; d_gene: -; abundance: -; CDR3aa: CASSLGGDGYEQYF; CDR3nt: TGTGCCAGCAGCTTAGGGGGAGACGGGTACGAGCAGTACTTC
j_gene: TRBJ2-1; v_gene: TRBV4-1; d_gene: -; abundance: -; CDR3aa: CASSQEMSVSGNEQFF; CDR3nt: TGCGCCAGCAGCCAAGAGATGAGCGTCAGTGGCAATGAGCAGTTCTTC
j_gene: TRBJ2-3; v_gene: TRBV6-9; d_gene: -; abundance: -; CDR3aa: CASSYGGVGTDTQYF; CDR3nt: TGTGCCAGCAGTTACGGTGGGGTCGGCACAGATACGCAGTATTTT
j_gene: TRBJ2-7; v_gene: TRBV20-1; d_gene: TRBD1; abundance: -; CDR3aa: CSAPGQGSQYF; CDR3nt: TGCAGTGCCCCTGGACAGGGATCGCAGTACTTC
j_gene: TRBJ1-2; v_gene: TRBV10-3; d_gene: -; abundance: few; CDR3aa: CAINQAGANYGYAF; CDR3nt: TGTGCCATCAACCAAGCGGGTGCTAACTATGGCTACGCCTTC
j_gene: TRBJ1-5; v_gene: TRBV12-3/TRBV12-4; d_gene: -; abundance: many; CDR3aa: CASSSGTWPYSNQPQHF; CDR3nt: TGTGCCAGCAGCTCCGGGACGTGGCCTTATAGCAATCAGCCCCAGCATTTT
j_gene: TRBJ1-1; v_gene: TRBV28; d_gene: -; abundance: many; CDR3aa: CASALRGGTEAFF; CDR3nt: TGTGCCAGCGCCCTGCGCGGGGGCACTGAAGCTTTCTTT
j_gene: TRBJ2-3; v_gene: TRBV5-1; d_gene: TRBD2; abundance: many; CDR3aa: CASSLGTSADTQYF; CDR3nt: TGCGCCAGCAGCTTGGGAACTAGCGCAGATACGCAGTATTTT
j_gene: TRBJ1-1; v_gene: TRBV5-1; d_gene: -; abundance: many; CDR3aa: CASGGRAGAEAFF; CDR3nt: TGCGCCAGCGGAGGACGGGCAGGGGCTGAAGCTTTCTTT
j_gene: TRBJ2-1; v_gene: TRBV3-1; d_gene: TRBD1; abundance: many; CDR3aa: CASSQTGNEQFF; CDR3nt: TGTGCCAGCAGCCAGACAGGGAATGAGCAGTTCTTC
j_gene: TRBJ2-5; v_gene: TRBV6-5; d_gene: TRBD2; abundance: many; CDR3aa: CASSYTTSGETQYF; CDR3nt: TGTGCCAGCAGTTACACGACTAGCGGAGAGACCCAGTACTTC
j_gene: TRBJ2-7; v_gene: TRBV2; d_gene: -; abundance: many; CDR3aa: CASSVRPGAGNEQYF; CDR3nt: TGTGCCAGCAGTGTAAGGCCGGGTGCAGGTAACGAGCAGTACTTC
j_gene: TRBJ2-2; v_gene: TRBV7-6; d_gene: TRBD2; abundance: many; CDR3aa: CASSLADSGAGELFF; CDR3nt: TGTGCCAGCAGCTTGGCCGATAGCGGGGCCGGGGAGCTGTTTTTT
j_gene: TRBJ1-2; v_gene: TRBV10-3; d_gene: TRBD1; abundance: few; CDR3aa: CAISESRDRGARGYTF; CDR3nt: TGTGCCATCAGTGAGTCGCGCGACAGGGGGGCCCGTGGCTACACCTTC
j_gene: TRBJ2-5; v_gene: TRBV20-1; d_gene: TRBD2; abundance: many; CDR3aa: CSAREAGLAGEETQYF; CDR3nt: TGCAGTGCTAGAGAGGCGGGACTAGCGGGAGAGGAGACCCAGTACTTC
j_gene: TRBJ2-1; v_gene: TRBV7-2; d_gene: TRBD2; abundance: many; CDR3aa: CASSSGGNEQFF; CDR3nt: TGTGCCAGCAGCTCGGGAGGCAATGAGCAGTTCTTC
j_gene: TRBJ2-1; v_gene: TRBV29-1; d_gene: TRBD1; abundance: many; CDR3aa: CSVERRDRAYNEQFF; CDR3nt: TGCAGCGTTGAGAGGAGAGACAGGGCCTACAATGAGCAGTTCTTC
j_gene: TRBJ2-7; v_gene: TRBV20-1; d_gene: -; abundance: many; CDR3aa: CSAMDSQLEQYF; CDR3nt: TGCAGTGCAATGGACTCACAGCTCGAGCAGTACTTC
j_gene: TRBJ2-2; v_gene: TRBV2; d_gene: TRBD2; abundance: many; CDR3aa: CASSLSTSGAVNTGELFF; CDR3nt: TGTGCCAGCAGTCTCTCGACTAGCGGGGCTGTGAACACCGGGGAGCTGTTTTTT
j_gene: TRBJ1-4; v_gene: TRBV25-1; d_gene: -; abundance: few; CDR3aa: CASSEWEDHEKLFF; CDR3nt: TGTGCCAGCAGTGAGTGGGAGGACCATGAAAAACTGTTTTTT
j_gene: TRBJ2-1; v_gene: TRBV6-4; d_gene: -; abundance: -; CDR3aa: CASSLGLRDEQFF; CDR3nt: TGTGCCAGCAGCCTCGGACTTAGGGATGAGCAGTTCTTC
j_gene: TRBJ1-1; v_gene: TRBV12-3/TRBV12-4; d_gene: -; abundance: many; CDR3aa: CASSLGWGSTEAFF; CDR3nt: TGTGCCAGCAGTTTAGGATGGGGGTCCACTGAAGCTTTCTTT
j_gene: TRBJ1-5; v_gene: TRBV19; d_gene: TRBD1; abundance: -; CDR3aa: CASSTGQASNQPQHF; CDR3nt: TGTGCCAGTAGTACCGGACAGGCTAGCAATCAGCCCCAGCATTTT
j_gene: TRBJ2-2; v_gene: TRBV7-9; d_gene: -; abundance: few; CDR3aa: CASSFSSGNTGELFF; CDR3nt: TGTGCCAGCAGCTTTAGTAGCGGGAACACCGGGGAGCTGTTTTTT
j_gene: TRBJ2-5; v_gene: TRBV5-6; d_gene: TRBD2; abundance: -; CDR3aa: CASSWETSGSTETQYF; CDR3nt: TGTGCCAGCAGCTGGGAGACTAGCGGGAGTACAGAGACCCAGTACTTC
j_gene: TRBJ1-1; v_gene: TRBV20-1; d_gene: -; abundance: many; CDR3aa: CSARRDGGTEAFF; CDR3nt: TGCAGTGCTAGGAGGGATGGGGGCACTGAAGCTTTCTTT
j_gene: TRBJ1-2; v_gene: TRBV6-1; d_gene: TRBD1; abundance: many; CDR3aa: CASSQDGTGKGYTF; CDR3nt: TGTGCCAGCAGTCAAGACGGGACAGGGAAGGGCTACACCTTC
j_gene: TRBJ2-5; v_gene: TRBV7-7; d_gene: -; abundance: -; CDR3aa: CASSPQPGYQETQYF; CDR3nt: TGTGCTAGCAGCCCTCAGCCGGGGTACCAAGAGACCCAGTACTTC
j_gene: TRBJ2-7; v_gene: TRBV6-1; d_gene: -; abundance: many; CDR3aa: CASSWRDSYEQYF; CDR3nt: TGTGCCAGCAGTTGGCGGGACTCCTACGAGCAGTACTTC
j_gene: TRBJ1-4; v_gene: TRBV12-3/TRBV12-4; d_gene: -; abundance: many; CDR3aa: CASSLYEKLFF; CDR3nt: TGTGCCAGCAGCCTTTATGAAAAACTGTTTTTT
j_gene: TRBJ1-1; v_gene: TRBV2; d_gene: -; abundance: -; CDR3aa: CASTGVVSNTEAFF; CDR3nt: TGTGCCAGCACGGGAGTTGTGTCGAACACTGAAGCTTTCTTT
j_gene: TRBJ2-3; v_gene: TRBV30; d_gene: -; abundance: many; CDR3aa: CAWSESSFEDTQYF; CDR3nt: TGTGCCTGGAGTGAGTCTAGCTTTGAAGATACGCAGTATTTT
j_gene: TRBJ1-1; v_gene: TRBV18; d_gene: TRBD1; abundance: many; CDR3aa: CASSEGQVNTEAFF; CDR3nt: TGTGCCAGCTCAGAGGGACAGGTGAACACTGAAGCTTTCTTT
j_gene: TRBJ2-7; v_gene: TRBV20-1; d_gene: -; abundance: many; CDR3aa: CSARLPGFEQYF; CDR3nt: TGCAGTGCTAGATTGCCCGGGTTCGAGCAGTACTTC
j_gene: TRBJ1-1; v_gene: TRBV20-1; d_gene: -; abundance: many; CDR3aa: CTVGQALGDTEAFF; CDR3nt: TGCACCGTCGGGCAGGCCTTGGGGGACACTGAAGCTTTCTTT